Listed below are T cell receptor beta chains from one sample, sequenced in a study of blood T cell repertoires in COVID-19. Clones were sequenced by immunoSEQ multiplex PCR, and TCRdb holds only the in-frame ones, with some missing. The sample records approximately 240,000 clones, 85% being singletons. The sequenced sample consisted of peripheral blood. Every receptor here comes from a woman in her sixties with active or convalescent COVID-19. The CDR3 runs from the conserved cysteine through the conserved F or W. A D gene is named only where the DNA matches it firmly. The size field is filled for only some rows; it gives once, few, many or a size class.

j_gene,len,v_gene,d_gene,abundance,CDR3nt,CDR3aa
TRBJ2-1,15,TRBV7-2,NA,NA,TGTGCCAGCAGCTTAGCTTGGGACACGGACAATGAGCAGTTCTTC,CASSLAWDTDNEQFF
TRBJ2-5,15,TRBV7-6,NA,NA,TGTGCCAGCAGCGTTTTCTCGGGATTACAAGAGACCCAGTACTTC,CASSVFSGLQETQYF
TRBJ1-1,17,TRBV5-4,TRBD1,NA,TGTGCCAGCAGGTTATTTGGACAGGGGAATGGAAACACTGAAGCTTTCTTT,CASRLFGQGNGNTEAFF
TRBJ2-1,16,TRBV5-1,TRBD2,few,TGCGCCAGCAGCTTCGCAAGCGGGAGATCCTACAATGAGCAGTTCTTC,CASSFASGRSYNEQFF
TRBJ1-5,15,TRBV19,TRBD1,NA,TGTGCCAGTAGTATCCCCGACAGGGGACCTTGGCCCCAGCATTTT,CASSIPDRGPWPQHF
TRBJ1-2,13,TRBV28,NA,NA,TGTGCCAGCAGTTTGGGGGGAGGGGATGGCTACACCTTC,CASSLGGGDGYTF
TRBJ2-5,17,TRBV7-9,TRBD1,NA,TGTGCCAGCAGCTTATTTGGGACAGGGGGAGCAGGAGAGACCCAGTACTTC,CASSLFGTGGAGETQYF
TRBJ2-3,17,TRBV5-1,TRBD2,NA,TGCGCCAGCAGCTTAGGACTAGCGGGAGTGAGCACAGATACGCAGTATTTT,CASSLGLAGVSTDTQYF
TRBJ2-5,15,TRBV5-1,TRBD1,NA,TGCGCCAGCAGCCGGGACAGGCCGTACCAAGAGACCCAGTACTTC,CASSRDRPYQETQYF
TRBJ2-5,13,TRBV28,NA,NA,TGTGCCAGCAGTTTACCGGGGCAAGAGACCCAGTACTTC,CASSLPGQETQYF
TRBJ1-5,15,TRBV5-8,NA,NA,TGTGCCAGCAGCTTGGATGGACAGCGAGTTCAGCCCCAGCATTTT,CASSLDGQRVQPQHF
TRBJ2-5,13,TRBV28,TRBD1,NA,TGTGCCAGCAGCCAAAACAGGGGAGAGACCCAGTACTTC,CASSQNRGETQYF
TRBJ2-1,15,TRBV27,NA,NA,TGTGCCAGCAGGCCACAGGGTCGGGGCTACAATGAGCAGTTCTTC,CASRPQGRGYNEQFF
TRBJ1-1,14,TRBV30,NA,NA,TGTGCCTGGAGTTCAAAAGGGGGAATGGGTGAAGCTTTCTTT,CAWSSKGGMGEAFF
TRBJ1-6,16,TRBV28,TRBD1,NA,TGTGCCAGCAGTATAACGGGACAGACCGTTAATTCACCCCTCCACTTT,CASSITGQTVNSPLHF
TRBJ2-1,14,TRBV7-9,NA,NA,TGTGCCAGCAGCAAAGGAACAGGTTTCACTGAGCAGTTCTTC,CASSKGTGFTEQFF
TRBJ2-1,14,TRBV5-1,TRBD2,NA,TGCGCCAGCACTCCATTAGCGGGCTCCAATGAGCAGTTCTTC,CASTPLAGSNEQFF
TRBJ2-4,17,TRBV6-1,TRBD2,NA,TGTGCCAGCAGTGAAAGGGAGCGGGGGCGCCGGCCGGTCATTCAGTACTTC,CASSERERGRRPVIQYF
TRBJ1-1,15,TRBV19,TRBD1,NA,TGTGCCAGTACCGATTACAGGGGGATGAACACTGAAGCTTTCTTT,CASTDYRGMNTEAFF
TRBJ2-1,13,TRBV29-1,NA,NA,TGCAGCGTTGTATTTCCCTTATACAATGAGCAGTTCTTC,CSVVFPLYNEQFF